The T cell receptor beta chain under discussion was sequenced for a study of Graves' ophthalmopathy and Graves' hyperthyroidism. V lost 4 bases to trimming and J lost 4 bases, with 10 bases between them. Germline values: CDR1 SQVTM, CDR2 ANQGSEA. The length of the CDR3 is 13 residues. Amplified material comprised TCR beta CDR3 regions derived from RNA transcripts. An opening RT-PCR round employed HTBI primers and preceded a second-round multiplex PCR. MiXCR, applied by TCRdb to the multiplex PCR reads, yields one record per CDR3 protein. The table lists roughly 350,000 distinct CDR3 sequences, roughly 17% of them singletons. By definition, stable hyperthyroidism involved no ophthalmopathy within 18 months of follow-up. Hyperthyroidism patients, aged 18 to 65, were newly diagnosed, under 2 months' duration. Patients were diagnosed from clinical symptoms, serum thyroxine, TRAb, thyroid ultrasound and orbital computed tomography.

This TCR was recovered from an adult woman with stable Graves' hyperthyroidism. The sample consisted of peripheral blood. J is TRBJ2-2 and V is TRBV29-1; D might be TRBD2 (7 bases). The CDR3 nucleotides read TGCAGCGTTGGGGGGGGCACCACCGGGGAGCTGTTTTTT. Its translation is CSVGGGTTGELFF.